This T cell receptor beta chain stems from a study of T-cell memory formation after mild COVID-19. TCRdb ran MiXCR on the 5' RACE reads and lists one entry per CDR3 protein. This sample has 300,000 to 350,000 distinct CDR3 sequences, with roughly an eighth found just once. V lost 6 bases and J lost 4; bases outside the gene matches: 8. In germline, CDR1 is LGHDT, CDR2 YNNKEL (reference sequence). The CDR3 length is 14 residues. The gene calls are TRBV3-1 and TRBJ1-2; 7 nucleotides align to TRBD1. Sequencing was carried out using PBMCs or a T cell subset sorted from them (not recorded which). This TCR derives from a man younger than 30 who had mild COVID-19 (a few samples of this study predate the infection). Cell type and time point are not known. The CDR3 nucleotides read TGTGCCAGCAGGCAGGGACAGCACTCCTATGGCTACACCTTC. Its translation: CASRQGQHSYGYTF. The full variable domain, in which reference TRBV3-1 and TRBJ1-2 provide the parts outside the CDR3, is DTAVSQTPKYLVTQMGNDKSIKCEQNLGHDTMYWYKQDSKKFLKIMFSYNNKELIINETVPNRFSPKSPDKAHLNLHINSLELGDSAVYFCASRQGQHSYGYTFGSGTRLTVV.